Each of the 4 T cell receptor beta chains below was sequenced from the same sample in a study of T cell repertoires in cytomegalovirus infection. TCRdb reprocessed the reads with MiXCR, giving one entry per CDR3 protein. The profile shows more than 140,000 distinct CDR3 sequences, about 6.5% of them singletons. The material sequenced was PBMCs. Receptors were obtained from a human donor in good health (CMV status not recorded). Some clones in this sample may be carry-over from other donors' samples.

This clonotype was counted many times. The rearrangement uses TRBV28 and TRBJ1-5; weak D call: TRBD1 (5 bases). This CDR3 region has 12 residues. Trimming removed 7 bases from V and 4 bases from J, with 8 bases in between. Germline V gene data show CDR1 as MDHEN and CDR2 as SYDVKM. The CDR3 bases are TGTGCCAGCATATCAGGGAATCAGCCCCAGCATTTT. Amino acid sequence: CASISGNQPQHF.

This clonotype was recorded many times. The gene calls are TRBV27 and TRBJ2-3, with D possibly matching TRBD2 (5 bases). V shed 6 bases and J shed 0 bases, with 19 bases lying between them. Looked up from germline, CDR1 is MNHEY and CDR2 is SMNVEV (reference sequence). There are 17 residues in the CDR3. The CDR3 reads CASRTTSGRTSTDTQYF. CDR3 DNA sequence: TGTGCCAGCAGAACCACCTCCGGACGGACTAGCACAGATACGCAGTATTTT.

At least ten counts were recorded for this clonotype. This rearrangement joins TRBV7-9 to TRBJ1-2; 10 bases fit TRBD1. The germline V gene has CDR1 SEHNR and CDR2 FQNEAQ (reference sequence). The CDR3 has 17 amino acids. Losses at the gene ends were 5 bases for V and 4 bases for J; bases not matched to a gene: 13. The CDR3 DNA reads as TGTGCCAGCAGCCCGACATCCGGGACAGGGGTTGGCTATGGCTACACCTTC. Protein: CASSPTSGTGVGYGYTF.

This clonotype is medium-sized (0.01 to 0.1%) within its sample. The chain combines TRBV28 with TRBJ2-3, with 12 bases that match TRBD1. The germline CDR1 and CDR2 sequences are MDHEN and SYDVKM. Trimming cost V 4 bases and J 6 bases; bases outside gene matches: 14. The CDR3 is 18 amino acids. The CDR3 here is CASSSPDAGTGGWDTQYF. In DNA form, the CDR3 reads TGTGCCAGCAGTTCTCCCGACGCCGGGACAGGGGGCTGGGATACGCAGTATTTT.